Shown below are 14 T cell receptor beta chains from a single sample sequenced in a study of cytomegalovirus exposure and HLA in healthy donors. The PCR employed 60 Vbeta primers together with 13 Jbeta primers. Produced via immunoSEQ multiplex PCR; TCRdb's table is partial and in-frame only. The sample lists around 100,000 clones, 73% seen once, with roughly 0.9% in the top ten. Sequencing input: PBMCs. All receptors derive from a woman in her twenties or thirties in good health and CMV-seronegative.

This clone was detected only a few times. This chain uses TRBV5-6 with TRBJ2-5; 7 bases map to TRBD1. V trimming: 2 bases; J trimming: 2 bases; junction bases outside the gene matches: 6. Looked up from germline, CDR1 is SGHDT and CDR2 is YYEEEE. The CDR3 length is 15 residues. The CDR3 reads CASSFATGAQETQYF. CDR3 nucleotides: TGTGCCAGCAGCTTCGCCACAGGGGCGCAAGAGACCCAGTACTTC.

The rearrangement joins TRBV5-1 to TRBJ1-2; 8 nucleotides agree with TRBD1. The CDR3 is 14 amino acids. V dropped 1 base and J dropped 6; count of bases not matched to a gene: 5. Per germline, CDR1 SGHRS and CDR2 YFSETQ. This chain's CDR3 is CASSLPGGENGYTF. In nucleotides, the CDR3 is TGCGCCAGCAGCTTGCCAGGGGGCGAAAATGGCTACACCTTC.

The chain has TRBV5-4 and TRBJ1-5; the D gene is possibly TRBD1 (6 bases). Germline CDR1 reads SGHNT; CDR2 reads YYREEE (reference sequence). The CDR3 is 13 amino acids. V was shortened by 2 bases and J by 7 bases, with 10 bases between the two germline ends. The CDR3: CASSLGGDQPQHF. CDR3 sequence (DNA): TGTGCCAGCAGCTTAGGGGGGGACCAGCCCCAGCATTTT.

The chain links TRBV6-5 to TRBJ2-5; TRBD1 matches at 7 bases. J gave up 5 bases and V 6 bases, and 6 bases lay outside the gene matches. CDR3 length: 13 residues. From germline, CDR1 is MNHEY and CDR2 SVGAGI. CDR3 sequence reads: CASSQGTDETQYF. For the CDR3, the DNA is TGTGCCAGCAGCCAGGGGACAGACGAGACCCAGTACTTC.

J is TRBJ1-1 and V is TRBV5-4, with TRBD1 matching 7 bases. The CDR3 extends over 14 amino acids. The V gene's germline CDR1 is SGHNT and CDR2 YYREEE (reference sequence). V trimming: 0 bases; J trimming: 1 base; junction bases outside the gene matches: 0. CDR3 in DNA: TGTGCCAGCAGCTTGGACAGGGGGAACACTGAAGCTTTCTTT. This encodes CASSLDRGNTEAFF.

This clone was picked up one time. The chain employs TRBV10-3 and TRBJ1-2; D gene ambiguous. V was trimmed by 7 bases and J by 2 bases, leaving 14 bases between them. The CDR3 is made up of 14 amino acids. Per germline, CDR1 ENHRY and CDR2 SYGVKD. The CDR3 sequence is CAIKGLGSNYGYTF. The DNA for the CDR3 is TGTGCCATCAAAGGACTCGGGTCGAACTATGGCTACACCTTC.

This clone was observed once. The J gene is TRBJ2-2, the V gene TRBV7-9; TRBD1 might be the D (7 bases). This CDR3 contains 15 residues. The V and J ends lost 3 bases and 6 bases respectively, with 14 bases between them. The germline gives CDR1 SEHNR, CDR2 FQNEAQ (reference sequence). Here the CDR3 reads CASSLTGRSSGELFF. CDR3 DNA sequence: TGTGCCAGCAGCTTGACAGGGAGGTCATCCGGGGAGCTGTTTTTT. Looking up the rest from reference TRBV7-9 and TRBJ2-2 gives the full variable domain: DTGVSQNPRHKITKRGQNVTFRCDPISEHNRLYWYRQTLGQGPEFLTYFQNEAQLEKSRLLSDRFSAERPKGSFSTLEIQRTEQGDSAMYLCASSLTGRSSGELFFGEGSRLTVL.

The chain has TRBV28 and TRBJ1-1; a possible D gene is TRBD1 (6 bases). The CDR3 has 11 amino acids. The ends were cut back, 10 bases at V and 7 bases at J, with 13 bases in the middle. Germline CDR1 reads MDHEN; CDR2 reads SYDVKM. The CDR3 sequence is CAIQGSREAFF. DNA for the CDR3: TGTGCCATCCAGGGGTCCCGTGAAGCTTTCTTT. The full variable domain, in which reference TRBV28 and TRBJ1-1 provide the parts outside the CDR3, is DVKVTQSSRYLVKRTGEKVFLECVQDMDHENMFWYRQDPGLGLRLIYFSYDVKMKEKGDIPEGYSVSREKKERFSLILESASTNQTSMYLCAIQGSREAFFGQGTRLTVV.

This rearrangement joins TRBV11-2 to TRBJ1-6, with D possibly matching TRBD1 (6 bases). The CDR3 has 16 residues. The germline V and J ends were trimmed by 6 bases and 4 bases, with 16 bases remaining between them. The germline V gene encodes CDR1 SGHAT and CDR2 FQNNGV. Written as DNA, the CDR3 is TGTGCCAGCAGGTCGACCGGACAGCAATATAATTCACCCCTCCACTTT. It translates to CASRSTGQQYNSPLHF.

The genes are TRBV30 and TRBJ2-3; 9 nucleotides match TRBD2. V trimming: 4 bases; J trimming: 5 bases; junction bases outside the gene matches: 4. CDR1 is GTSNPN, CDR2 SVGIG, per germline (reference sequence). The CDR3 totals 13 residues. The CDR3 protein is CAWNRAGGDTQYF. DNA of the CDR3: TGTGCCTGGAATAGAGCGGGAGGAGATACGCAGTATTTT.

V is TRBV5-1 and J is TRBJ2-3; D possibly corresponds to TRBD2 (5 bases). Looked up from germline, CDR1 is SGHRS and CDR2 is YFSETQ. V lost 1 base to trimming and J lost 7 bases, with 22 bases between them. This CDR3 region has 17 residues. DNA for the CDR3: TGCGCCAGCAGCTTGATAGCGAGCGGCCCTATAGGAAATACGCAGTATTTT. Amino acid sequence: CASSLIASGPIGNTQYF.

CDR3 region: CAWSSGFPETQYF. CDR3 DNA: TGTGCCTGGAGTTCGGGTTTTCCAGAGACCCAGTACTTC. The chain recombines TRBV30 with TRBJ2-5; no clear D gene. The CDR3 has 13 residues. V lost 2 bases and J lost 4, with 11 bases in between. Per the germline V gene, CDR1 is GTSNPN and CDR2 is SVGIG (reference sequence). The full variable domain, in which reference TRBV30 and TRBJ2-5 provide the parts outside the CDR3, is SQTIHQWPATLVQPVGSPLSLECTVEGTSNPNLYWYRQAAGRGLQLLFYSVGIGQISSEVPQNLSASRPQDRQFILSSKKLLLSDSGFYLCAWSSGFPETQYFGPGTRLLVL.

CDR3 bases: TGTGCCAGCACTGGATACGGGACAGGGGCATATGGCTACACCTTC. Its protein product is CASTGYGTGAYGYTF. The chain couples TRBV6-5 to TRBJ1-2; the match to TRBD1 covers 10 bases. From germline, CDR1 is MNHEY and CDR2 SVGAGI. The CDR3 totals 15 residues. Trimming cost V 7 bases and J 5 bases; bases outside gene matches: 10.

The rearrangement uses TRBV18 and TRBJ2-1; TRBD1 matches 8 bases. Germline V gene lookup returns CDR1 KGHSH and CDR2 LQKENI. The CDR3 consists of 14 residues. V gave up 3 bases and J gave up 9 bases; unmatched junction bases: 7. CDR3 DNA: TGTGCCAGCTCACCCCCTGGACAGGGAGGTGAGCAGTTCTTC. This sequence encodes CASSPPGQGGEQFF. Combining the CDR3 with reference TRBV18 and TRBJ2-1 gives the whole variable domain NAGVMQNPRHLVRRRGQEARLRCSPMKGHSHVYWYRQLPEEGLKFMVYLQKENIIDESGMPKERFSAEFPKEGPSILRIQQVVRGDSAAYFCASSPPGQGGEQFFGPGTRLTVL.